The sequence of this T cell receptor (beta chain) was determined in a study of regulatory and conventional T cells in RAG deficiency. In regard to this clone: The antigen is undetermined.

V shed 5 bases, J shed 3 bases, and the junction held 3 bases outside the gene matches. In germline, CDR1 is SGHTA, CDR2 FQGNSA. The CDR3 sequence is 14 residues long. The assay was immunoSEQ multiplex PCR, and TCRdb's table has in-frame clones only and misses some. The sample holds about 29,000 clones; more than 90% are singletons and the top ten take 0.15% to 0.2%. Whole-study results and caveats: Shannon entropy fell and Simpson indices rose in RAG-deficient patients.

Blood CD4+ CD25-low CD127-high conventional T cells supplied the genomic DNA template. The same sample was also studied in work on regulatory T cells. From that report: Primers: 52 TRBV forward and 13 TRBJ reverse.

The gene calls are TRBV7-2 and TRBJ1-5; 8 positions match TRBD1. The receptor comes from a human donor in good health. Specimen: CD25- CD4+ T cells sorted from blood. In nucleotides, the CDR3 is TGTGCCAGCAGCCAGGGACAGGTCAATCAGCCCCAGCATTTT. Amino acids: CASSQGQVNQPQHF.